This entry lists 12 T cell receptor beta chains sequenced from one sample in a study of blood T cell repertoires in COVID-19. Libraries were prepared by immunoSEQ multiplex PCR; TCRdb keeps only in-frame clonotypes and omits some of them. The sample lists some 150,000 clones; about four fifths were seen once. Material for sequencing was peripheral blood. Receptor source: a human donor in a cohort sampled during active COVID-19.

The chain has TRBV27 and TRBJ2-7; maybe TRBD1 (6 bases). V lost 6 bases, J lost 7 bases, and 28 bases lay in between. Germline lookup yields CDR1 MNHEY and CDR2 SMNVEV (reference sequence). The CDR3 is 17 residues long. For the CDR3, the DNA is TGTGCCAGCAGCTTAATCAGTAACAGGGTTCTCGGTGGGGAGCAGTACTTC. Its translation is CASSLISNRVLGGEQYF.

V usage is TRBV13 and J usage is TRBJ2-4; 8 bases align to TRBD1. CDR1 and CDR2 from the germline V gene are PRHDT and FYEKMQ (reference sequence). The CDR3 has 16 residues. The V segment lost 5 bases and the J segment 4 bases; nucleotides outside the gene matches: 10. The CDR3, as DNA: TGTGCCAGCAGCCTCCAGGGGGCCTCTATAAAAAACATTCAGTACTTC. Amino acid sequence: CASSLQGASIKNIQYF.

V gene TRBV7-3 combines with J gene TRBJ1-1; the D gene is possibly TRBD1 (5 bases). The V end was cut by 1 base, the J end by 8 bases, with 23 bases between. This CDR3 has 17 amino acids. Germline V gene sequence: CDR1 SGHTA, CDR2 FQGTGA. CDR3 residues: CASSLRGDPRNAPEAFF. The CDR3 DNA sequence: TGTGCCAGCAGCTTAAGGGGGGACCCCCGCAATGCTCCGGAAGCTTTCTTT.

The chain combines TRBV30 with TRBJ2-4, with a weak D call TRBD1 (6 bases). Germline V CDR1 and CDR2: GTSNPN, SVGIG (reference sequence). This CDR3 contains 14 residues. Trimming took off 2 bases at V and 6 bases at J, with 14 bases between the two ends. The CDR3 sequence is CAWSPPTGSNIQYF. The CDR3 DNA reads as TGTGCCTGGAGTCCACCAACAGGGTCAAACATTCAGTACTTC.

Regarding this clone: Other DNA sequences of this sample code for an identical CDR3. V and J are TRBV18 and TRBJ2-3; 9 bases agree with TRBD1. V lost 1 base and J lost 2; bases outside the gene matches: 1. The CDR3 covers 15 residues. Germline CDR1 KGHSH, CDR2 LQKENI. This CDR3 is CASSPRTGVTDTQYF. CDR3 in DNA: TGTGCCAGCTCACCACGGACAGGGGTCACAGATACGCAGTATTTT. The full variable domain, its missing parts supplied by reference TRBV18 and TRBJ2-3, is NAGVMQNPRHLVRRRGQEARLRCSPMKGHSHVYWYRQLPEEGLKFMVYLQKENIIDESGMPKERFSAEFPKEGPSILRIQQVVRGDSAAYFCASSPRTGVTDTQYFGPGTRLTVL.

The chain is built from TRBV6-2 or TRBV6-3 and TRBJ1-5, with D possibly TRBD1 on 5 matching bases. The germline gives CDR1 MNHEY, CDR2 SVGEGT. V shed 0 bases and J shed 7 bases, with 19 bases lying between them. The CDR3 length is 17 residues. The CDR3 sequence is CASSYSAGALSRQPQHF. The CDR3 bases are TGTGCCAGCAGTTACTCAGCTGGGGCCCTGTCAAGGCAGCCCCAGCATTTT.

This rearrangement joins TRBV5-1 to TRBJ2-1; maybe TRBD2 (6 bases). The V end lost 4 bases, the J end lost 3 bases, and 11 bases lay between the germline ends. Germline V gene data show CDR1 as SGHRS and CDR2 as YFSETQ. There are 14 residues in the CDR3. CDR3 DNA sequence: TGCGCCAGCAGCGTCATGGGGGGCTACAATGAGCAGTTCTTC. The encoded protein is CASSVMGGYNEQFF.

The chain joins TRBV5-1 to TRBJ2-5; 14 positions match TRBD2. This CDR3 has 18 residues. CDR1 and CDR2 (germline): SGHRS, YFSETQ. Germline trimming cut 2 bases from V and 3 bases from J; bases unmatched to any gene: 9. CDR3 coding DNA: TGCGCCAGCAGCTTAGGACTAGCGGGAGGTGGCGGGAAAGAGACCCAGTACTTC. It translates to CASSLGLAGGGGKETQYF.

This clone was recorded only once. J is TRBJ2-1 and V is TRBV5-1; TRBD1 is a possible D gene (7 bases). The CDR3 has 15 amino acids. Germline lookup yields CDR1 SGHRS and CDR2 YFSETQ. V lost 0 bases to trimming and J lost 4 bases, with 11 bases between them. CDR3 DNA sequence: TGCGCCAGCAGCTTGGACCAGGGGGGTTACAATGAGCAGTTCTTC. Its translation is CASSLDQGGYNEQFF.

The gene calls are TRBV29-1 and TRBJ1-4, with 8 bases aligning to TRBD1. CDR3 length: 13 amino acids. Germline CDR1 is SQVTM and CDR2 is ANQGSEA. The V segment lost 6 bases and the J segment 10 bases; nucleotides outside the gene matches: 10. The CDR3 here is CSVFGTGLRKLFF. CDR3 in DNA: TGCAGCGTGTTTGGGACAGGACTTCGAAAACTGTTTTTT. The full variable domain, its missing parts supplied by reference TRBV29-1 and TRBJ1-4, is SAVISQKPSRDICQRGTSLTIQCQVDSQVTMMFWYRQQPGQSLTLIATANQGSEATYESGFVIDKFPISRPNLTFSTLTVSNMSPEDSSIYLCSVFGTGLRKLFFGSGTQLSVL.

The chain carries TRBV18 and TRBJ2-1, with D maybe TRBD2 (6 bases). Trimming took 4 bases from V and 3 from J, leaving 10 bases between them. The CDR3 has 14 amino acids. Germline V gene sequence: CDR1 KGHSH, CDR2 LQKENI. The CDR3 sequence: CASSRASDYNEQFF. DNA for the CDR3: TGTGCCAGCTCACGGGCTAGCGACTACAATGAGCAGTTCTTC.

The V gene is TRBV5-1, the J gene TRBJ2-7; weak D call: TRBD2 (6 bases). CDR1 and CDR2 (germline): SGHRS, YFSETQ. The CDR3 runs to 14 residues. V was pared by 0 bases and J by 6 bases, with 13 bases between. CDR3 bases: TGCGCCAGCAGCTTGGGACTAGTGATCAGCGAGCAGTACTTC. Its translation is CASSLGLVISEQYF. The full variable domain, its missing parts supplied by reference TRBV5-1 and TRBJ2-7, is KAGVTQTPRYLIKTRGQQVTLSCSPISGHRSVSWYQQTPGQGLQFLFEYFSETQRNKGNFPGRFSGRQFSNSRSEMNVSTLELGDSALYLCASSLGLVISEQYFGPGTRLTVT.